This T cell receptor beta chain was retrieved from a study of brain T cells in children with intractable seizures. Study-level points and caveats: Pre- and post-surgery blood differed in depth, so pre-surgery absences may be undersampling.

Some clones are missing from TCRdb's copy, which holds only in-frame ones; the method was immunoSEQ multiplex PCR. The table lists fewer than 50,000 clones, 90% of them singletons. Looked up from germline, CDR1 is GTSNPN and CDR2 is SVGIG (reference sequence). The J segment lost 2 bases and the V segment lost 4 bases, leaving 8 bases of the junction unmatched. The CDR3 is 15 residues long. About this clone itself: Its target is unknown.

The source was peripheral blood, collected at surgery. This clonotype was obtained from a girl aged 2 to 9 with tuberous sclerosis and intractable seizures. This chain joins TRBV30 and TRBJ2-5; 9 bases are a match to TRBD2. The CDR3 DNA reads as TGTGCCTGGAACAATGGACTAGCGATACAAGAGACCCAGTACTTC. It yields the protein CAWNNGLAIQETQYF. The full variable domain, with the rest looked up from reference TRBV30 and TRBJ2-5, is SQTIHQWPATLVQPVGSPLSLECTVEGTSNPNLYWYRQAAGRGLQLLFYSVGIGQISSEVPQNLSASRPQDRQFILSSKKLLLSDSGFYLCAWNNGLAIQETQYFGPGTRLLVL.